Below are 25 T cell receptor beta chains sequenced from a single sample in a study of CD8 T cells in ankylosing spondylitis. A single record per CDR3 protein comes from TCRdb applying MiXCR to the 5' RACE reads. The sample has 240,000 or so distinct CDR3 sequences; around 10% are singletons. The sample was blood, either unsorted or a sorted T cell fraction (not recorded which). The receptor set was obtained from a male donor with ankylosing spondylitis or in good health (not recorded which).

This clonotype was detected only a few times. The rearrangement links TRBV7-8 to TRBJ2-2; D is perhaps TRBD1 (6 bases). Trimming removed 4 bases at V and 7 bases at J, with 16 bases between. CDR3 length equals 15 residues. Germline V CDR1 and CDR2: SGHVS, FQNEAQ. The chain's CDR3 is CASSSMGAGLGELFF. The DNA of the CDR3 is TGTGCCAGCAGCTCTATGGGGGCCGGACTCGGGGAGCTGTTTTTT.

This clonotype was seen ten or more times. The chain employs TRBV5-1 and TRBJ2-7; TRBD2 might be the D (5 bases). CDR1 and CDR2 (germline): SGHRS, YFSETQ. This CDR3 has 15 amino acids. Trimming removed 2 bases at V and 3 bases at J, with 15 bases between. CDR3 DNA sequence: TGCGCCAGCAGCTTACTAGTGGATTCATACTACGAGCAGTACTTC. Amino acid sequence: CASSLLVDSYYEQYF.

At least ten counts were recorded for this clonotype. The chain recombines TRBV5-1 with TRBJ1-4; weak D call: TRBD1 (6 bases). The V gene lost 3 bases and the J gene lost 12 bases, with 12 bases spanning the gap. Germline V gives CDR1 SGHRS, CDR2 YFSETQ. CDR3 size: 12 residues. CDR3 bases: TGCGCCAGCAGCTCCCATGAGGGGGAACTGTTTTTT. As protein: CASSSHEGELFF.

This clonotype was seen at least ten times. This rearrangement joins TRBV5-1 to TRBJ2-1, with 8 nucleotides matching TRBD1. The CDR3 extends over 14 amino acids. Unmatched junction bases numbered 5, after V lost 3 bases and J lost 6 bases. Germline V gives CDR1 SGHRS, CDR2 YFSETQ. For the CDR3, the DNA is TGCGCCAGCAGCTCAGGGGGCCGGAGCAATGAGCAGTTCTTC. It encodes CASSSGGRSNEQFF. Variable domain in full (rest from reference TRBV5-1 and TRBJ2-1): KAGVTQTPRYLIKTRGQQVTLSCSPISGHRSVSWYQQTPGQGLQFLFEYFSETQRNKGNFPGRFSGRQFSNSRSEMNVSTLELGDSALYLCASSSGGRSNEQFFGPGTRLTVL.

This clonotype was observed many times. J is TRBJ1-4 and V is TRBV29-1; D gene unclear. CDR1 is SQVTM and CDR2 is ANQGSEA in the germline V gene. V dropped 3 bases and J dropped 6 bases, with 8 bases sitting between them. There are 12 residues in the CDR3. The CDR3 sequence is CSVDRGDEKLFF. The CDR3 DNA reads as TGCAGCGTTGACCGTGGAGATGAAAAACTGTTTTTT.

This clonotype has a count of ten or more. This chain connects TRBV4-2 to TRBJ2-1; 10 nucleotides match TRBD2. The CDR3 totals 19 residues. V shed 1 base and J 6 bases; nucleotides not matched to a gene: 15. Germline V CDR1 and CDR2: LGHNA, YNFKEQ. The CDR3 protein is CASSQGSSGRAGIANEQFF. DNA of the CDR3: TGTGCCAGCAGCCAAGGCTCCAGCGGGAGGGCCGGGATCGCCAATGAGCAGTTCTTC.

This clonotype was observed at least ten times. The chain uses TRBV4-1 and TRBJ2-1, with 9 bases lining up with TRBD2. V lost 1 base, J lost 2 bases, and 3 bases stayed unmatched. This CDR3 comprises 16 residues. CDR1 and CDR2 (germline): MGHRA, YSYEKL. In DNA, the CDR3 is TGCGCCAGCAGCCAAGGGGTAGCGGGAGCCTACAATGAGCAGTTCTTC. It encodes CASSQGVAGAYNEQFF.

This clonotype was observed many times. The J gene is TRBJ2-5, the V gene TRBV15; D not certain. Germline loops: CDR1 LNHNV, CDR2 YYDKDF (reference sequence). This CDR3 is built from 15 residues. V was clipped by 0 bases and J by 5 bases, with 13 bases between them. As DNA, the CDR3 is TGTGCCACCAGCAGAGATCTTGAGGTTGGGGAGACCCAGTACTTC. Translated: CATSRDLEVGETQYF.

At least ten counts were recorded for this clonotype. The V and J genes are TRBV28 and TRBJ2-3; D may be TRBD1 or TRBD2 (5 bases each). V was cut by 9 bases and J by 0 bases, with 16 bases left in between. The CDR3 is 15 residues long. The germline V gene encodes CDR1 MDHEN and CDR2 SYDVKM. CDR3 region: CASSVEGKSTDTQYF. CDR3 in DNA: TGTGCCAGTTCCGTCGAGGGGAAAAGCACAGATACGCAGTATTTT.

The chain couples TRBV7-2 to TRBJ2-7; D gene ambiguous. Trimming shortened V by 5 bases and J by 12 bases, and 5 bases separated the two germline ends. The CDR3 runs 8 residues. Germline CDR1 reads SGHTA; CDR2 reads FQGNSA. CDR3 coding DNA: TGTGCCAGCAGCCAAGGGTACTTC. Translating it yields CASSQGYF.

This clonotype was observed a few times. V usage is TRBV7-8 and J usage is TRBJ2-5, with a possible D match to TRBD2 (6 bases). The V gene lost 1 base and the J gene lost 7 bases, with 22 bases spanning the gap. The V gene's germline CDR1 is SGHVS and CDR2 FQNEAQ. The CDR3 runs 17 residues. The CDR3, as DNA: TGTGCCAGCAGCTTAGTGGGGTGGCGGGACCAGAGGGGGACCCAGTACTTC. Amino acid sequence: CASSLVGWRDQRGTQYF.

The V and J genes are TRBV5-1 and TRBJ1-2; unclear D gene. CDR3 size: 15 residues. Looked up from germline, CDR1 is SGHRS and CDR2 is YFSETQ. Trimming shortened V by 0 bases and J by 4 bases, and 13 bases separated the two germline ends. CDR3 coding DNA: TGCGCCAGCAGCTTGGCCGGCAGGCCTGTCTATGGCTACACCTTC. This codes for CASSLAGRPVYGYTF.

This clonotype has a count of ten or more. This sequence joins TRBV12-5 and TRBJ2-7, with 8 bases lining up with TRBD2. The germline gives CDR1 LGHNT, CDR2 FRNRAP. V dropped 0 bases and J dropped 0; count of bases not matched to a gene: 7. The CDR3 runs 17 residues. CDR3 DNA: TGTGCTAGTGGTTTGGTACTAGGAGCGGGAGACTCCTACGAGCAGTACTTC. It translates to CASGLVLGAGDSYEQYF.

This clonotype was observed at least ten times. V usage is TRBV20-1 and J usage is TRBJ2-5; unclear D gene. Germline-derived CDR1 and CDR2 are DFQATT and SNEGSKA (reference sequence). The CDR3 covers 14 residues. V lost 0 bases and J 5 bases, leaving 13 bases between the germline ends. CDR3: CSARDPPTGETQYF. DNA of the CDR3: TGCAGTGCTAGAGATCCCCCGACCGGGGAGACCCAGTACTTC.

This clonotype was found many times. The genes are TRBV4-1 and TRBJ1-1; maybe TRBD1 (6 bases). CDR3 length: 15 residues. V gave up 4 bases and J gave up 1 base, with 13 bases separating them. Germline CDR1 is MGHRA and CDR2 is YSYEKL. This CDR3 is CASSLPSTGNTEAFF. The CDR3 DNA reads TGCGCCAGCAGCCTCCCCTCGACAGGGAACACTGAAGCTTTCTTT.

This clonotype was detected many times. This chain connects TRBV20-1 to TRBJ2-7; 7 nucleotides line up with TRBD2. The CDR3 length is 16 residues. Per germline, CDR1 DFQATT and CDR2 SNEGSKA (reference sequence). DNA of the CDR3: TGCAGCGTTAACTGGGGCGTGGGAGGGCCGAAGGACGAGCAGTACTTC. This sequence encodes CSVNWGVGGPKDEQYF.

Ten or more counts support this clonotype. J is TRBJ2-2 and V is TRBV4-2; 7 nucleotides align to TRBD2. Germline CDR1 and CDR2: LGHNA and YNFKEQ. CDR3 length: 15 amino acids. Germline trimming cut 4 bases from V and 3 bases from J; bases unmatched to any gene: 5. In DNA, the CDR3 is TGTGCCAGCAGCCCGGGACTATCGTACACCGGGGAGCTGTTTTTT. Its translation is CASSPGLSYTGELFF.

This clonotype occurred many times. V is TRBV10-3 and J is TRBJ2-7; 7 nucleotides line up with TRBD1. V shed 3 bases and J 0 bases; nucleotides not matched to a gene: 8. The CDR3 is made up of 16 amino acids. The germline V gene has CDR1 ENHRY and CDR2 SYGVKD. The CDR3 loop is CAISELGQWSSYEQYF. The CDR3 DNA sequence: TGTGCCATCAGTGAATTGGGACAGTGGAGCTCCTACGAGCAGTACTTC.

This clonotype was picked up many times. J is TRBJ1-6 and V is TRBV5-1; TRBD1 agrees at 7 bases. The CDR3 covers 14 residues. Germline CDR1 SGHRS, CDR2 YFSETQ. With 4 bases clipped from V and 5 bases from J, the junction kept 3 bases outside the gene matches. CDR3 nucleotides: TGCGCCAGCAGCCCCGGGACAGATAATTCACCCCTCCACTTT. Translated: CASSPGTDNSPLHF.

This clonotype was seen only a few times. The rearrangement uses TRBV6-2 or TRBV6-3 and TRBJ2-3, with 8 bases matching TRBD2. There are 17 residues in the CDR3. Unmatched junction bases numbered 11, after V lost 6 bases and J lost 0 bases. CDR1 MNHEY and CDR2 SVGEGT come from the germline V gene. The CDR3 sequence: CASRYRGGRRSTDTQYF. In DNA, the CDR3 is TGTGCCAGCAGGTATCGGGGGGGCCGGCGTAGCACAGATACGCAGTATTTT.

The rearrangement uses TRBV3-1 and TRBJ2-7, with a tentative D call TRBD2 (7 bases). This CDR3 has 16 residues. In germline, CDR1 is LGHDT, CDR2 YNNKEL (reference sequence). V was pared by 0 bases and J by 6 bases, with 18 bases between. DNA of the CDR3: TGTGCCAGCAGCCAAGATAGTGGGGGCGGGGGCGGCGAGCAGTACTTC. Translation gives CASSQDSGGGGGEQYF.

V usage is TRBV18 and J usage is TRBJ2-3, with D possibly matching TRBD1 (6 bases). The CDR3 has 14 amino acids. Germline V lookup: CDR1 KGHSH, CDR2 LQKENI. With 2 bases removed from V and 6 bases from J, the gap between germline ends came to 12 bases. CDR3 nucleotide sequence: TGTGCCAGCTCACCAAGTACAGGGTCGGATACGCAGTATTTT. As protein: CASSPSTGSDTQYF. The whole variable domain, filled in from reference TRBV18 and TRBJ2-3, reads NAGVMQNPRHLVRRRGQEARLRCSPMKGHSHVYWYRQLPEEGLKFMVYLQKENIIDESGMPKERFSAEFPKEGPSILRIQQVVRGDSAAYFCASSPSTGSDTQYFGPGTRLTVL.

This clonotype appeared a few times. V usage is TRBV5-6 and J usage is TRBJ2-2; D uncertain. CDR3 size: 15 residues. Germline-derived CDR1 and CDR2 are SGHDT and YYEEEE. The V and J ends lost 1 base and 4 bases respectively, with 11 bases between them. CDR3 protein: CASSLRPDGTGELFF. The CDR3 bases are TGTGCCAGCAGCTTGCGACCCGACGGCACCGGGGAGCTGTTTTTT.

This clonotype has at least ten counts. This chain connects TRBV5-1 to TRBJ1-1; D is ambiguous. V lost 0 bases and J lost 8, with 8 bases in between. Looked up from germline, CDR1 is SGHRS and CDR2 is YFSETQ. The CDR3 length is 12 residues. This CDR3 reads CASSLGPYEAFF. Here the CDR3 DNA reads TGCGCCAGCAGCTTGGGTCCATACGAAGCTTTCTTT.

This clonotype was seen more than once but under ten times. The rearrangement joins TRBV29-1 to TRBJ1-1, with D tentatively TRBD1 (6 bases). The CDR3 is 12 amino acids. Germline V gene lookup returns CDR1 SQVTM and CDR2 ANQGSEA. Trimming took off 7 bases at V and 5 bases at J, with 14 bases between the two ends. CDR3 sequence reads: CSGGGVGTEAFF. The CDR3 DNA reads as TGCAGCGGAGGGGGTGTTGGGACTGAAGCTTTCTTT. Complete variable domain (other parts from reference TRBV29-1 and TRBJ1-1): SAVISQKPSRDICQRGTSLTIQCQVDSQVTMMFWYRQQPGQSLTLIATANQGSEATYESGFVIDKFPISRPNLTFSTLTVSNMSPEDSSIYLCSGGGVGTEAFFGQGTRLTVV.